Below are 12 T cell receptor beta chains sequenced from a single sample in a study of radiotherapy plus CTLA-4 blockade in lung cancer. The repertoire was sequenced with immunoSEQ multiplex PCR; TCRdb's copy has only in-frame clones and lacks some. The sample carries more than 95,000 clones, around 74% recorded once. The input for sequencing was peripheral blood, taken from a patient treated with radiotherapy plus ipilimumab. The source is a human donor with non-small cell lung cancer who had a partial response to radiotherapy plus ipilimumab. Some clones in this sample may be carry-over from other donors' samples.

The chain links TRBV15 to TRBJ1-5; TRBD1 might be the D (6 bases). Trimming pared 8 bases from V and 4 bases from J, leaving 15 bases between. This CDR3 spans 14 amino acids. CDR1 is LNHNV and CDR2 is YYDKDF in the germline V gene (reference sequence). CDR3 in amino acids: CATGAGQLNQPQHF. The CDR3 nucleotides read TGTGCCACCGGAGCGGGACAACTAAATCAGCCCCAGCATTTT.

The chain combines TRBV7-2 with TRBJ1-2; no definite D call. V lost 1 base and J 8 bases, leaving 8 bases between the germline ends. Looked up from germline, CDR1 is SGHTA and CDR2 is FQGNSA. There are 12 residues in the CDR3. As DNA, the CDR3 is TGTGCCAGCAGCTTAGATCCGGGGGGCTACACCTTC. Translation gives CASSLDPGGYTF.

This clone has only one observation. The chain has TRBV6-5 and TRBJ2-7, with D unresolved. The CDR3 contains 11 residues. V lost 5 bases and J 4 bases, leaving 6 bases between the germline ends. Germline V gene lookup returns CDR1 MNHEY and CDR2 SVGAGI. This CDR3 is CASSAQYEQYF. CDR3 DNA: TGTGCCAGCAGTGCACAGTACGAGCAGTACTTC.

The chain joins TRBV7-8 to TRBJ2-5; D perhaps matches TRBD1 (5 bases). The CDR3 consists of 16 residues. V gave up 1 base and J gave up 3 bases, with 15 bases separating them. Germline CDR1 is SGHVS and CDR2 is FQNEAQ. CDR3 region: CASSLDAPGWEETQYF. CDR3 DNA sequence: TGTGCCAGCAGCTTAGACGCCCCAGGGTGGGAAGAGACCCAGTACTTC.

The table lists this clone with a count of one. V gene TRBV30 combines with J gene TRBJ1-4; TRBD1 might be the D (5 bases). The germline gives CDR1 GTSNPN, CDR2 SVGIG (reference sequence). Trimming removed 0 bases at V and 3 bases at J, with 11 bases between. The CDR3 runs 15 residues. The DNA of the CDR3 is TGTGCCTGGAGTGTACTGATGGGGCCTAATGAAAAACTGTTTTTT. Its protein product is CAWSVLMGPNEKLFF.

The count of this clone is one. CDR3 amino acids: CASSEYYEQYF. The CDR3 DNA follows: TGTGCCAGCAGTGAGTACTACGAGCAGTACTTC. The genes are TRBV2 and TRBJ2-7; D is ambiguous. CDR1 is SNHLY, CDR2 FYNNEI, per germline. CDR3 length: 11 amino acids. V was pared by 3 bases and J by 3 bases, with 3 bases between.

This rearrangement joins TRBV10-3 to TRBJ1-2; no reliable D call. Germline V CDR1 and CDR2: ENHRY, SYGVKD. The CDR3 runs 17 residues. V was pared by 6 bases and J by 4 bases, with 24 bases between. CDR3 coding DNA: TGTGCCATCAGCGAGACCTCCGCGGGCCGACAACTCTATGGCTACACCTTC. Its protein product is CAISETSAGRQLYGYTF.

This chain uses TRBV7-3 with TRBJ2-3, with TRBD1 matching 8 bases. V was pared by 1 base and J by 5 bases, with 5 bases of the junction left unmatched. This CDR3 has 15 residues. Germline V CDR1 and CDR2: SGHTA, FQGTGA. This chain's CDR3 is CASSLIGQGGDTQYF. The DNA for the CDR3 is TGTGCCAGCAGCTTAATAGGACAGGGTGGAGATACGCAGTATTTT. Looking up the rest from reference TRBV7-3 and TRBJ2-3 gives the full variable domain: GAGVSQTPSNKVTEKGKYVELRCDPISGHTALYWYRQSLGQGPEFLIYFQGTGAADDSGLPNDRFFAVRPEGSVSTLKIQRTERGDSAVYLCASSLIGQGGDTQYFGPGTRLTVL.

The rearrangement uses TRBV10-3 and TRBJ1-2; 7 bases are shared with TRBD1. The junction had 10 bases not matched to a gene; V was cut back by 6 bases and J by 6 bases. CDR1 and CDR2 (germline): ENHRY, SYGVKD. The CDR3 runs 14 residues. The CDR3 loop is CAISDPPDRDGYTF. The CDR3 DNA reads as TGTGCCATCAGCGACCCTCCTGACAGGGATGGCTACACCTTC.

V gene TRBV27 combines with J gene TRBJ2-7; 8 nucleotides agree with TRBD1. The germline gives CDR1 MNHEY, CDR2 SMNVEV (reference sequence). V lost 8 bases to trimming and J lost 0 bases; unmatched junction nucleotides: 6. The CDR3 extends over 14 amino acids. This chain's CDR3 is CASRNRGISYEQYF. The CDR3 bases are TGTGCCAGCCGGAACAGGGGGATCTCCTACGAGCAGTACTTC.

This clone appeared once. This sequence joins TRBV11-3 and TRBJ2-5; maybe TRBD2 (6 bases). Trimming took 5 bases from V and 5 from J, leaving 12 bases between them. Germline values: CDR1 SGHNT, CDR2 YENEEA. The CDR3 runs 13 residues. The CDR3 sequence is CASSRLGRETQYF. As DNA, the CDR3 is TGTGCCAGCAGCCGCCTAGGGAGGGAGACCCAGTACTTC.

V gene TRBV19 combines with J gene TRBJ2-5; weak D call: TRBD1 (6 bases). The CDR3 covers 14 residues. V lost 3 bases, J lost 7 bases, and 15 bases lay in between. Germline loops: CDR1 LNHDA, CDR2 SQIVND (reference sequence). CDR3 loop: CASSIRTDDGTQYF. As DNA, the CDR3 is TGTGCCAGTAGTATCAGGACAGATGATGGGACCCAGTACTTC.